The following is a T cell receptor (beta chain) sequence with its context. TCRdb's copy holds only in-frame clones and misses some; the assay was immunoSEQ multiplex PCR. The sample has 50,000 to 55,000 clones, 85% to 90% seen once. This entry comes from a study of OX40 agonist ivuxolimab in advanced cancers. This CDR3 has 12 residues. Looked up from germline, CDR1 is MDHEN and CDR2 is SYDVKM. The V end lost 5 bases, the J end lost 3 bases, and 6 bases lay between the germline ends. V and J are TRBV28 and TRBJ2-3; no clear D. The input for sequencing was CD4+ or CD8+ T cells sorted from blood, taken in a trial of the OX40 agonist ivuxolimab. The TCR sequence derives from an adult with an advanced solid tumor such as melanoma, head and neck, liver or kidney cancer. Here the CDR3 reads CASSPWTDTQYF. CDR3 DNA: TGTGCCAGCAGTCCTTGGACAGATACGCAGTATTTT. The whole variable domain, remainder taken from reference TRBV28 and TRBJ2-3, is DVKVTQSSRYLVKRTGEKVFLECVQDMDHENMFWYRQDPGLGLRLIYFSYDVKMKEKGDIPEGYSVSREKKERFSLILESASTNQTSMYLCASSPWTDTQYFGPGTRLTVL.